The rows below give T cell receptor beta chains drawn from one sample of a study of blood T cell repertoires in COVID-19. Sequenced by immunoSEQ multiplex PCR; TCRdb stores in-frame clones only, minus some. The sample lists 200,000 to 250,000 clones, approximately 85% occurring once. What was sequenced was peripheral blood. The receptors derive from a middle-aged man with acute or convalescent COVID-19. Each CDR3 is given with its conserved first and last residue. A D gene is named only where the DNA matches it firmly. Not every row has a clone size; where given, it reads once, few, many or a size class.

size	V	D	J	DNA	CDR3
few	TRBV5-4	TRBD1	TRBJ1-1	TGTGCCAGCAGACAGGGGCTGAACACTGAAGCTTTCTTT	CASRQGLNTEAFF
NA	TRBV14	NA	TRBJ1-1	TGTGCCAGCAGCCTAGCGGAAGGGGACTTTGAAGCTTTCTTT	CASSLAEGDFEAFF
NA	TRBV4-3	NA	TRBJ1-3	TGCGCCAGCAGCCAAGAAAGGGGCTCTGGAAACACCATATATTTT	CASSQERGSGNTIYF
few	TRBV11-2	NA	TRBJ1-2	TGTGCCAGCAGCCTCTCCGGTACCCTCTACTATGGCTACACCTTC	CASSLSGTLYYGYTF
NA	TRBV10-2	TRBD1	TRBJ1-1	TGCGCCAGCAGATTACAGGGGGGCATAGCTGAAGCTTTCTTT	CASRLQGGIAEAFF
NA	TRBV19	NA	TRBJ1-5	TGTGCCAGTAGTCCCGGGGGGCTGGATCAGCCCCAGCATTTT	CASSPGGLDQPQHF
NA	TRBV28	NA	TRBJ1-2	TGTGCCAGCAGTTTACTCGACGGAGTCCCTGGCTACACCTTC	CASSLLDGVPGYTF
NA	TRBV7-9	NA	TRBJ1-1	TGTGCCAGCAGCTTGACACAAGTGAACACTGAAGCTTTCTTT	CASSLTQVNTEAFF
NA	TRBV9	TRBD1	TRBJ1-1	TGTGCCAGCAGCCTCTCGGGACAGGGGGCCACTGAAGCTTTCTTT	CASSLSGQGATEAFF
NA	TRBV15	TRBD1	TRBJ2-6	TGTGCCACCAGCCCAGGGGGCTCTGGGGCCAACGTCCTGACTTTC	CATSPGGSGANVLTF
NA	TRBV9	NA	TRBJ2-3	TGTGCCAGCAGCGGAAGCGGCACAGATACGCAGTATTTT	CASSGSGTDTQYF
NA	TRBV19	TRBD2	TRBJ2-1	TGTGCCAGTAGGACCCGTACTAGCGGGGGGTACAATGAGCAGTTCTTC	CASRTRTSGGYNEQFF
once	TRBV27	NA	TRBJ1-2	TGTGCCAGCAGTCGGCGGGAGGGTTTTCATGGCTACACCTTC	CASSRREGFHGYTF
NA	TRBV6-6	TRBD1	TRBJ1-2	TGTGCCAGCAGTCCCCGGACAGGGGGTGTTCCCTACACCTTC	CASSPRTGGVPYTF
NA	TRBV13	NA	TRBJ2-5	TGTGCCAGCAGCTCAACCACAGGCGCACAAGAGACCCAGTACTTC	CASSSTTGAQETQYF
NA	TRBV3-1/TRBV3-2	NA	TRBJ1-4	TGTGCCGTAAGCGGTGAAAAACTGTTTTTT	CAVSGEKLFF
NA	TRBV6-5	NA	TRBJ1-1	TGTGCCAGCAGGGGACTGGGAGTGGGCACTGAAGCTTTCTTT	CASRGLGVGTEAFF
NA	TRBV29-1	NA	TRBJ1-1	TGCAGCGCCCGACCCGCAGGTACTGAAGCTTTCTTT	CSARPAGTEAFF
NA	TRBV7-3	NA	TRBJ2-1	TGTGCCAGCAGCTTCGACAATGACCGGCAGTTCTTC	CASSFDNDRQFF
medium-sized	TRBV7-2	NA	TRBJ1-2	TGTGCCAGCAGCTTAGGGTATAATCGAGATGGCTACACCTTC	CASSLGYNRDGYTF
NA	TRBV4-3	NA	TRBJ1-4	TGCGCCAGCAGCCAAGAAGGGGCCTCTAATGAAAAACTGTTTTTT	CASSQEGASNEKLFF
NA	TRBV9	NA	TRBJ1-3	TGTGCCAGCAGCGAGGGGGACTACTCTGGAAACACCATATATTTT	CASSEGDYSGNTIYF
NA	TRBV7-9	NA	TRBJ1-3	TGTGCCAGCAGCTTAACTAGGAGAGGTGGAAACACCATATATTTT	CASSLTRRGGNTIYF
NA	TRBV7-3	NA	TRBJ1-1	TGTGCCAGCAGCTACTCCCGGGGCACTGAAGCTTTCTTT	CASSYSRGTEAFF
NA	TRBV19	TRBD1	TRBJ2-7	TGTGCCAGTAGATCGGAGGCGCAGGGGGATAACGAGCAGTACTTC	CASRSEAQGDNEQYF
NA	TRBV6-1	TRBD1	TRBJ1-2	TGTGCCAGCAGGGAAGGGGGACAGGCCTCCTATGGCTACACCTTC	CASREGGQASYGYTF
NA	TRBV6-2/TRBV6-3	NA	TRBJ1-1	TGTGCCAGCAGTTACCCGGGTGGGGCCAGAAGCACTGAAGCTTTCTTT	CASSYPGGARSTEAFF